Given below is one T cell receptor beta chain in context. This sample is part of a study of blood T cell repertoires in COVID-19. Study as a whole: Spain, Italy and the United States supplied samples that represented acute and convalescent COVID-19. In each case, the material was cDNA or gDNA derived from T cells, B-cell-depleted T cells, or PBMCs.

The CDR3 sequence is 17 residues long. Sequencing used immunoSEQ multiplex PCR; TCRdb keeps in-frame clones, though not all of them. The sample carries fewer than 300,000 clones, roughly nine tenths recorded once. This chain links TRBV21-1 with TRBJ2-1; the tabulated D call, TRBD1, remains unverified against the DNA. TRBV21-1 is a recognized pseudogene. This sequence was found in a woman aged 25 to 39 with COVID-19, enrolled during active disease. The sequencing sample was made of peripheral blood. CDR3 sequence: CASSKGVRGRRINEQFF. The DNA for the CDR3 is TGTGCCAGCAGCAAAGGGGTCAGGGGCCGTCGGATCAATGAGCAGTTCTTC.